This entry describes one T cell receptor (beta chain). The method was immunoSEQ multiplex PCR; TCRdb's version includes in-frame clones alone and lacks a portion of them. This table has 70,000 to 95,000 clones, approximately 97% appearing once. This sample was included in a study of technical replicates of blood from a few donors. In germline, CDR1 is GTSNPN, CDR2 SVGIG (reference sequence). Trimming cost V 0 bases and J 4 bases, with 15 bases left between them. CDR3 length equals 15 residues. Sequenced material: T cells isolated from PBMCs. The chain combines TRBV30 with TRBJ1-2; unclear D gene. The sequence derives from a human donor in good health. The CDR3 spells CAWSVRLDGIYGYTF. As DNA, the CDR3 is TGTGCCTGGAGTGTCAGACTCGACGGAATCTATGGCTACACCTTC.